Detailed here is one T cell receptor beta chain. Relapsing-remitting disease, either stable or active, was present in the treatment-naive patients who were the multiple sclerosis controls. TEMRA cells underwent FACS enrichment and CD8+ and CD4+ T cells underwent negative isolation. cDNA came from roughly 0.53 to 1 ug RNA primed by random hexamers. TCRdb reanalysed the immunoSEQ multiplex PCR reads using MiXCR and keeps one entry per CDR3 protein. The sample lists more than 150,000 distinct CDR3 sequences, roughly 95% occurring once. The entry originates in a study of CD8 T cells in Susac syndrome. This CDR3 contains 15 residues. V was cut by 2 bases and J by 2 bases, with 12 bases left in between. CDR1 LNHNV and CDR2 YYDKDF come from the germline V gene (reference sequence).

The gene calls are TRBV15 and TRBJ1-1; D is uncertain. The receptor was derived from a human donor with multiple sclerosis. The material sequenced was CD8+ T cells from PBMCs. CDR3 nucleotide sequence: TGTGCCACCAGCAGACCTGCCACAGCAAACACTGAAGCTTTCTTT. This codes for CATSRPATANTEAFF.